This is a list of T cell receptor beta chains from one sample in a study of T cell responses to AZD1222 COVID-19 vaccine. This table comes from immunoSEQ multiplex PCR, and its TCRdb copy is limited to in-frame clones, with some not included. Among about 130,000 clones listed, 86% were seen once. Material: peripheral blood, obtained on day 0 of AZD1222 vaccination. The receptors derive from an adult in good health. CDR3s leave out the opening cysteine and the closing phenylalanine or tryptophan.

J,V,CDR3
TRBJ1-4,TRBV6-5,ASKSPGEKLF
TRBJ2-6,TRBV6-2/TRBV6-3,ASSYPTAGANVLT
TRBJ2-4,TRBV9,ASTPTSGGVIQY
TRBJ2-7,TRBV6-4,ASSRDPSSYEQY
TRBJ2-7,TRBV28,ASSLDGVVYEQY
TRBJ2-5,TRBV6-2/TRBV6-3,ASSPRVGTQY
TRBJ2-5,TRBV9,ACCVRRGGPLQETQY
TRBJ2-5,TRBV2,ASSVVETQY
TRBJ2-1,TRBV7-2,ASSLAVRGLAGKNEQF
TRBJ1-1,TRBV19,ASSIDPETSAF
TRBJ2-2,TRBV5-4,ASSYTGKGDTGELF
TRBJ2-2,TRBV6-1,ASIYTGELF
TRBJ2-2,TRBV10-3,AISDFGLAGEVGELF
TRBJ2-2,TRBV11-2,ASSLLGPVLGELF
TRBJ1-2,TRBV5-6,ASSPGLYGYT
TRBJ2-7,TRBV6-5,ASSYSGQGPSYEQY
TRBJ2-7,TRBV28,ASSSPGQALYEQY
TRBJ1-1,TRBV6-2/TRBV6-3,ASSYGTMGMNTEAF
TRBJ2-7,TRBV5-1,ASSFIQGGHEQY
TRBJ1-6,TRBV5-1,ASSLLQGRGSPLH
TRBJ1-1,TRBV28,ASSSGPQGAQAF
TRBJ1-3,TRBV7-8,ASSSRQGLGGNTIY
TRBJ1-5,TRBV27,ASSPRQGNQPQH
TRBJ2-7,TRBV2,ASRADRPYEQY
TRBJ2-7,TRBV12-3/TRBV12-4,ASSLIGDEQY
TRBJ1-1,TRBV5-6,ASSSGTGRGGTEAF
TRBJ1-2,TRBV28,ASRVVDRLPSKGYT
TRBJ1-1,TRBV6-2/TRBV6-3,ASSPTGAEAF
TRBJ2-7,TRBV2,ASSVEGSPYEQY
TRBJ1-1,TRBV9,ASSVGVGTVMNTEAF
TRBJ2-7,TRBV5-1,ASNEEEGREQY
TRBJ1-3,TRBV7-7,ASSLSGNGGNTIY
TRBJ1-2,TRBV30,AWTRLGSYGYT
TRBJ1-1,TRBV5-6,ASSLGYGTWEEAF
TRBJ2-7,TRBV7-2,ASSLSVQEISYEQY
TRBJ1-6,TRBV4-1,ASSVDRARNSPLH
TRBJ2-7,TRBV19,ASSIVGDSDYEQY
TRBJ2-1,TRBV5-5,ASSWDRGNDEQF
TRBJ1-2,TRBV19,ASSISPPGEACT
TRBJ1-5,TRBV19,ASSQYPAAFQPQH
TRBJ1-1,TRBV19,ASRSLSGKNTEAF
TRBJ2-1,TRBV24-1,ATSDSLSYNEQF
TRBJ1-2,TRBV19,ASRYGTGNYGYT
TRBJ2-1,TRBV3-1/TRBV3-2,ASSQGYRDGLYEQF
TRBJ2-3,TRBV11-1,ASRAVLAGLGDTQY
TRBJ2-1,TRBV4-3,ASSQDRSTGNYNEQF
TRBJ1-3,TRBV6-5,ASGQGSYGNTIY
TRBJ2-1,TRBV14,ASSPTNNEQF
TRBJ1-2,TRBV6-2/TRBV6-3,ASSPYGTGLYGYT
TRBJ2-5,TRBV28,ASSFIPGPYQETQY